One sample yielded the 10 T cell receptor beta chains listed below, sequenced in a study of OX40 agonist ivuxolimab in advanced cancers. This table comes from immunoSEQ multiplex PCR, and its TCRdb copy is limited to in-frame clones, with some not included. The sample carries about 81,000 clones, approximately 90% recorded once. The sample consisted of CD4+ or CD8+ T cells sorted from blood, taken in a trial of the OX40 agonist ivuxolimab. The origin of the receptors is an adult with an advanced solid tumor such as melanoma, head and neck, liver or kidney cancer.

The chain uses TRBV15 and TRBJ2-1, with a tentative D call TRBD2 (7 bases). The CDR3 runs to 16 residues. Germline values: CDR1 LNHNV, CDR2 YYDKDF (reference sequence). The V and J ends lost 1 base and 9 bases respectively, with 19 bases between them. The CDR3 coding sequence is TGTGCCACCAGCAGAGCCCTGACGGGGGGCCTATTTGAGCAGTTCTTC. This codes for CATSRALTGGLFEQFF.

The chain has TRBV5-1 and TRBJ2-6; no definite D call. CDR1 and CDR2 (germline): SGHRS, YFSETQ. The V gene lost 4 bases and the J gene lost 4 bases, with 9 bases spanning the gap. The CDR3 loop spans 14 amino acids. In nucleotides, the CDR3 is TGCGCCAGCAGCGTGGTCGGGGGGGCCAACGTCCTGACTTTC. Amino acids: CASSVVGGANVLTF.

This clone was seen a few times. V gene TRBV4-1 combines with J gene TRBJ1-5; D unresolved. Germline lookup yields CDR1 MGHRA and CDR2 YSYEKL. Trimming removed 4 bases at V and 5 bases at J, with 9 bases between. The CDR3 has 13 amino acids. The DNA for the CDR3 is TGCGCCAGCAGCCTTTGGACTGATCAGCCCCAGCATTTT. As protein: CASSLWTDQPQHF.

The chain links TRBV19 to TRBJ1-4; maybe TRBD1 (5 bases). Germline-derived CDR1 and CDR2 are LNHDA and SQIVND (reference sequence). Trimming shortened V by 4 bases and J by 2 bases, and 17 bases separated the two germline ends. The CDR3 is 17 amino acids. The CDR3 bases are TGTGCCAGTAGTAAGGGGCGAGACGCTGCGACTAATGAAAAACTGTTTTTT. This codes for CASSKGRDAATNEKLFF. The whole variable domain, remainder taken from reference TRBV19 and TRBJ1-4, is DGGITQSPKYLFRKEGQNVTLSCEQNLNHDAMYWYRQDPGQGLRLIYYSQIVNDFQKGDIAEGYSVSREKKESFPLTVTSAQKNPTAFYLCASSKGRDAATNEKLFFGSGTQLSVL.

The chain couples TRBV28 to TRBJ1-2, with 8 bases matching TRBD1. There are 12 residues in the CDR3. The junction had 2 bases not matched to a gene; V was cut back by 8 bases and J by 3 bases. Germline CDR1 is MDHEN and CDR2 is SYDVKM. In nucleotides, the CDR3 is TGTGCCAGCTGGGACAGGCACTATGGCTACACCTTC. Protein product: CASWDRHYGYTF.

With respect to this clone: The junction departs from the called germline gene at one end, perhaps through a read error. The rearrangement uses TRBV5-1 and TRBJ2-3; D unclear. CDR3 length equals 16 residues. Germline V lookup: CDR1 SGHRS, CDR2 YFSETQ. CDR3 coding DNA: TGCGCCAGCAGCTTGCGGAACTTGATTCACACAAATACGCAGTATTTT. Its protein is CASSLRNLIHTNTQYF.

This clone turned up a few times. This chain links TRBV21-1 with TRBJ1-1; the D segment call TRBD1 is taken from the table without a DNA check. TRBV21-1 is described as a pseudogene. The CDR3 contains 16 residues. Written as DNA, the CDR3 is TGTGCCAGCAGCAACCCGGGACAGGGAATGAACACTGAAGCTTTCTTT. This codes for CASSNPGQGMNTEAFF.

The rearrangement links TRBV7-3 to TRBJ2-7; D may be TRBD1 (6 bases). The germline V and J ends were trimmed by 2 bases and 1 base, with 12 bases remaining between them. The CDR3 length is 15 residues. Germline V gene data show CDR1 as SGHTA and CDR2 as FQGTGA. CDR3 nucleotides: TGTGCCAGCAGCTTAGGCCCGACAGGATCCTACGAGCAGTACTTC. Amino acid sequence: CASSLGPTGSYEQYF.

In this sample, this clone turned up a few times. The gene calls are TRBV18 and TRBJ1-2; D gene ambiguous. This CDR3 region has 12 residues. The germline V gene encodes CDR1 KGHSH and CDR2 LQKENI. With 5 bases removed from V and 6 bases from J, the gap between germline ends came to 10 bases. Here the CDR3 DNA reads TGTGCCAGCTCAACTGACGGCCATGGCTACACCTTC. Its protein is CASSTDGHGYTF.

The J gene is TRBJ2-3, the V gene TRBV7-2, with 8 nucleotides matching TRBD2. The CDR3 runs to 15 residues. Germline V gene data show CDR1 as SGHTA and CDR2 as FQGNSA. Trimming removed 5 bases from V and 4 bases from J; junction bases left unmatched: 8. For the CDR3, the DNA is TGTGCCAGCAGCCCCCCGGGACTAGTACCAGATACGCAGTATTTT. Translated, it gives CASSPPGLVPDTQYF.